This entry concerns a single TCR beta chain. Libraries were prepared by immunoSEQ multiplex PCR; TCRdb keeps only in-frame clonotypes and omits some of them. The table records roughly 65,000 clones, about 74% of them present only once. The source of the sample is a study of blood T cell repertoires in COVID-19. This sequence was found in a human donor in a cohort sampled during active COVID-19. The sample taken for sequencing was peripheral blood.

The CDR3 sequence: CASSSSTSGAADTQYF. For the CDR3, the DNA is TGTGCCAGCAGCTCCTCGACTAGCGGGGCCGCAGATACGCAGTATTTT. The chain links TRBV7-9 to TRBJ2-3; TRBD2 aligns across 11 bases. From germline, CDR1 is SEHNR and CDR2 FQNEAQ (reference sequence). V was clipped by 4 bases and J by 4 bases; unmatched bases: 7. The CDR3 runs 16 residues.